This T cell receptor beta chain emerged from a study of cytomegalovirus exposure and HLA in healthy donors. For the study at large: Earlier, 95 million to 130 million unique TCR beta sequences were recovered from about 179 million T cells by an analysis.

The PCR used 60 Vbeta and 13 Jbeta primers. Profiling relied on immunoSEQ multiplex PCR, and the TCRdb table lists in-frame clones only, not all of them. Of 150,000 to 200,000 clones listed, about 88% are singletons. As for this clone: Its matching antigen is unknown.

General study findings and limits: Later analysis revealed greater clonal expansion in HLA-associated TCR beta chains than in equally common others. Presence/absence analyses assumed roughly uniform sequencing depth across donors, which may not hold.

Sequencing input: PBMCs. The TCR sequence derives from a woman between 18 and 29 years old in good health and CMV-seronegative.

The CDR3 bases are TGTGCCAGCAGTGATCAGGGTAATGGGGTCCCTGAAGCTTTCTTT. This encodes CASSDQGNGVPEAFF. This chain joins TRBV6-1 and TRBJ1-1, with D maybe TRBD1 (5 bases). The germline CDR1 and CDR2 sequences are MNHNS and SASEGT. V was cut by 3 bases and J by 6 bases, with 17 bases left in between. The CDR3 sequence is 15 residues long.